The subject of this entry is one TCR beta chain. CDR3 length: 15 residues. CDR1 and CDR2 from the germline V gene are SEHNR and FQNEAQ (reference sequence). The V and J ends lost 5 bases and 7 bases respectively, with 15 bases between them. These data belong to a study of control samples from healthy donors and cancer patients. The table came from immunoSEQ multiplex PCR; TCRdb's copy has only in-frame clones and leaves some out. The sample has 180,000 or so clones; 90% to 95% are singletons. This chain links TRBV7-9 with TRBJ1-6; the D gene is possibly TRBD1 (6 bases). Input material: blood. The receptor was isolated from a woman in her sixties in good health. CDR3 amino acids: CASSQQGVRNSPLHF. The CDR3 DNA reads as TGTGCCAGCAGCCAACAGGGCGTTCGGAATTCACCCCTCCACTTT.